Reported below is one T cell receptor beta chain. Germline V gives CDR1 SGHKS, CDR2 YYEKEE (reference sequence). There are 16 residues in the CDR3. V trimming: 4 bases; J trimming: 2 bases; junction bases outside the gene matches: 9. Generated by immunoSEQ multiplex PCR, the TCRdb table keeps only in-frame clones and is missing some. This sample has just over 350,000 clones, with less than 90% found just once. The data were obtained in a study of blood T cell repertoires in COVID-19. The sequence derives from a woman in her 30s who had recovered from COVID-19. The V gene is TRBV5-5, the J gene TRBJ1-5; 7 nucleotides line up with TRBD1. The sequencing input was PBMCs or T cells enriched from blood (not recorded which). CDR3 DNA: TGTGCCAGCAGCCGCGATGCCGGGACAGGCAATCAGCCCCAGCATTTT. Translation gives CASSRDAGTGNQPQHF.